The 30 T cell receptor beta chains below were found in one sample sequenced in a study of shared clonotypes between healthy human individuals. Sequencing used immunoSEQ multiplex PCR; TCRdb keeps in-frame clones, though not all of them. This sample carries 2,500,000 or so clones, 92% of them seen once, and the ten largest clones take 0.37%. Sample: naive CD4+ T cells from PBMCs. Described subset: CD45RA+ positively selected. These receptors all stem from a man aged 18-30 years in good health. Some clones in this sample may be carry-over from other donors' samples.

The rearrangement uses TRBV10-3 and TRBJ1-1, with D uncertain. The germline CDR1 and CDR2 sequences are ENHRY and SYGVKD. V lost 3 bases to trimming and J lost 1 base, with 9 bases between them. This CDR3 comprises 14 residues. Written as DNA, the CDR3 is TGTGCCATCAGTGACCACCGGGCGAACACTGAAGCTTTCTTT. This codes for CAISDHRANTEAFF.

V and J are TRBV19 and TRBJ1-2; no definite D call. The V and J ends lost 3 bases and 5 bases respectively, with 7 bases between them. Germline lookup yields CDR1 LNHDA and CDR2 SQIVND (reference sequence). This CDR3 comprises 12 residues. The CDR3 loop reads CASSISLYGYTF. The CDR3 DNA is TGTGCCAGTAGTATTTCTCTATATGGCTACACCTTC.

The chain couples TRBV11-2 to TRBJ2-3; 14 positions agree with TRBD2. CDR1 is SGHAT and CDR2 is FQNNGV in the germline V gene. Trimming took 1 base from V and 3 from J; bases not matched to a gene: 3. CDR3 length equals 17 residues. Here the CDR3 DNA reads TGTGCCAGCAGCTTAGGGACTAGCGGGAGGACAACAGATACGCAGTATTTT. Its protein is CASSLGTSGRTTDTQYF.

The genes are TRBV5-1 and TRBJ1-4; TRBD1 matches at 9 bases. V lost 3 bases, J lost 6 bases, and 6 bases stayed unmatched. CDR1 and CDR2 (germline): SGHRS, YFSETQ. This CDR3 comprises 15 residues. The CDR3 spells CASSSTGGLYEKLFF. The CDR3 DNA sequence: TGCGCCAGCAGCTCCACAGGGGGCTTGTATGAAAAACTGTTTTTT.

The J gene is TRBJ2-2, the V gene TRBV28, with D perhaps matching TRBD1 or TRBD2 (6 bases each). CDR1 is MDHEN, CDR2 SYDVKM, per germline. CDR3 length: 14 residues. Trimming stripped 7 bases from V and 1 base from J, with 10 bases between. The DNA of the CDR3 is TGTGCCAGCATGGGGGGCGTGAACACCGGGGAGCTGTTTTTT. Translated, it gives CASMGGVNTGELFF.

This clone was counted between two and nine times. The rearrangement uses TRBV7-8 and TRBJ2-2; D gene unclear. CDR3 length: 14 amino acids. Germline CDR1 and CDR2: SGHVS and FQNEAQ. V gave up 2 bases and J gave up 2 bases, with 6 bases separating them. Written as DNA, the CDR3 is TGTGCCAGCAGCTTAACTACCAACACCGGGGAGCTGTTTTTT. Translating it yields CASSLTTNTGELFF.

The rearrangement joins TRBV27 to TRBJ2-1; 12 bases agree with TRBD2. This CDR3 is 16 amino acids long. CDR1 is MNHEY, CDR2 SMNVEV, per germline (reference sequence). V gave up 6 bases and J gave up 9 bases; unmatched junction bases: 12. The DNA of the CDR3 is TGTGCCAGCAGGAAACCGGCTAGCGGGAGGGGTGGTGAGCAGTTCTTC. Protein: CASRKPASGRGGEQFF.

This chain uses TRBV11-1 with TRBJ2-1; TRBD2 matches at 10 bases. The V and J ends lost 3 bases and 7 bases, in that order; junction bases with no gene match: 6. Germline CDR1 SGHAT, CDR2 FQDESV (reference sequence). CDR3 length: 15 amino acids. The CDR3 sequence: CASSFLAGESNEQFF. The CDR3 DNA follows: TGTGCCAGCAGCTTCCTAGCGGGAGAATCTAATGAGCAGTTCTTC.

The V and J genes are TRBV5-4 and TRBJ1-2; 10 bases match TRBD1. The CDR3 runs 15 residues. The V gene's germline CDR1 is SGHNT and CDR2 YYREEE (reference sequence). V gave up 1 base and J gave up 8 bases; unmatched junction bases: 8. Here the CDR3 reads CASSLSFDRGHGYTF. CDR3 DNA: TGTGCCAGCAGCTTGTCCTTCGACAGGGGGCACGGCTACACCTTC.

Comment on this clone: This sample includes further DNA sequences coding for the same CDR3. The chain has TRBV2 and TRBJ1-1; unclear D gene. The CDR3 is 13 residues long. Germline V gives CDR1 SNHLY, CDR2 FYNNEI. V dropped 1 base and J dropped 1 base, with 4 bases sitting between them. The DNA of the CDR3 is TGTGCCAGCAGTGAAGGTGGGAACACTGAAGCTTTCTTT. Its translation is CASSEGGNTEAFF. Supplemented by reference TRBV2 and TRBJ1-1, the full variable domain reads EPEVTQTPSHQVTQMGQEVILRCVPISNHLYFYWYRQILGQKVEFLVSFYNNEISEKSEIFDDQFSVERPDGSNFTLKIRSTKLEDSAMYFCASSEGGNTEAFFGQGTRLTVV.

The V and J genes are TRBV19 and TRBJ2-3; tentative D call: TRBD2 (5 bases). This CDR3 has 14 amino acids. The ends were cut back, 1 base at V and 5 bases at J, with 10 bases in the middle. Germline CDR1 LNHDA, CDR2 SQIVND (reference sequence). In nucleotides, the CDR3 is TGTGCCAGTAGTATAGGACTATCGGGAGATACGCAGTATTTT. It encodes CASSIGLSGDTQYF.

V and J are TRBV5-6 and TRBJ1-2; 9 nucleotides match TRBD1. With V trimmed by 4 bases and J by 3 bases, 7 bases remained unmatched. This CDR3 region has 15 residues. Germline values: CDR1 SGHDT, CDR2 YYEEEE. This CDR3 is CASSATGTGYYGYTF. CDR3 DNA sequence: TGTGCCAGCAGCGCGACCGGGACAGGGTACTATGGCTACACCTTC.

The CDR3 loop reads CASSKVCCRGQVLSGELFF. CDR3 sequence (DNA): TGTGCCAGCAGCAAAGTGTGCTGTCGCGGACAGGTATTGTCCGGGGAGCTGTTTTTT. The chain combines TRBV21-1 with TRBJ2-2; TRBD1 is the table's D call and was not checked against the DNA. TRBV21-1 is listed as a pseudogene. This CDR3 comprises 19 residues.

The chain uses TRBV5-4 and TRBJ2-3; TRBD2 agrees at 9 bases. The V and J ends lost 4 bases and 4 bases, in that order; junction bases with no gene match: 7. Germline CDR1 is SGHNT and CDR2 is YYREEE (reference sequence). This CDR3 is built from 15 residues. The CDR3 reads CASSLNSGSSDTQYF. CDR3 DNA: TGTGCCAGCAGCCTAAATAGCGGGAGCTCAGATACGCAGTATTTT.

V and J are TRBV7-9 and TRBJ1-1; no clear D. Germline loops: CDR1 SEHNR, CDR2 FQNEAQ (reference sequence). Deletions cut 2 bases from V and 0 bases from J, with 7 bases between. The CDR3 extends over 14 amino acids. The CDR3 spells CASSLKSLNTEAFF. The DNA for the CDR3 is TGTGCCAGCAGCTTAAAGTCCTTGAACACTGAAGCTTTCTTT.

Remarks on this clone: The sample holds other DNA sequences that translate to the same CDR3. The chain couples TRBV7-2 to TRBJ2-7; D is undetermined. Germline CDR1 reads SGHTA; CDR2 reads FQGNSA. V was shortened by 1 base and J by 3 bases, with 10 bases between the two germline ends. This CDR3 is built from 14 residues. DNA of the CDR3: TGTGCCAGCAGCTTAGACAGTTTGAACTACGAGCAGTACTTC. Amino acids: CASSLDSLNYEQYF. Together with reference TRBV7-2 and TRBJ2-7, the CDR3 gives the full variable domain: GAGVSQSPSNKVTEKGKDVELRCDPISGHTALYWYRQSLGQGLEFLIYFQGNSAPDKSGLPSDRFSAERTGGSVSTLTIQRTQQEDSAVYLCASSLDSLNYEQYFGPGTRLTVT.

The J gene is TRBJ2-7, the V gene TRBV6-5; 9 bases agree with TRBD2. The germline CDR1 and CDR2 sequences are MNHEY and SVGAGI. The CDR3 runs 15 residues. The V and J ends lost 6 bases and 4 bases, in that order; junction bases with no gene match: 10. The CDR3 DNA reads TGTGCCAGCAGCCTTGGGCGGGAGGGCCTGTACGAGCAGTACTTC. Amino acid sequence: CASSLGREGLYEQYF.

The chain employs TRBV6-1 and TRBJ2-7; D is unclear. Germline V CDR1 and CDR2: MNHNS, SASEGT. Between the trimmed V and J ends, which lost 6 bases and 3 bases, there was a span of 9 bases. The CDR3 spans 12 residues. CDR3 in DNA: TGTGCCAGCAGAAGCACTATCTACGAGCAGTACTTC. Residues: CASRSTIYEQYF.

The CDR3 nucleotides are TGTGCCAGAAGCTTGGACGGGAGAGGAACGGACACTGAAGCTTTCTTT. Protein product: CARSLDGRGTDTEAFF. The chain carries TRBV5-3 and TRBJ1-1; no reliable D call. TRBV5-3 is labeled an ORF, and its function is uncertain. Trimming removed 0 bases from V and 3 bases from J, with 15 bases in between. The CDR3 is 16 residues long.

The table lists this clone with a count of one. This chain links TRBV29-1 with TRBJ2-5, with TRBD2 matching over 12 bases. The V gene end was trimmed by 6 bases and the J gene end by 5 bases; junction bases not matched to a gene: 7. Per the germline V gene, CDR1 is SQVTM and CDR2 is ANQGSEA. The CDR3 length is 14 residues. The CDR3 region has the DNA TGCAGCGTGGGGGGACTAGCGGGTTTGGAGACCCAGTACTTC. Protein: CSVGGLAGLETQYF.

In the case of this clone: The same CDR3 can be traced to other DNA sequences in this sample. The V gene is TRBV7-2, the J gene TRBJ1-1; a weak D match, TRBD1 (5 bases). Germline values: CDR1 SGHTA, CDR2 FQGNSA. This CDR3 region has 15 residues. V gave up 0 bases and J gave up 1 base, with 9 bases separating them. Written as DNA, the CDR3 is TGTGCCAGCAGCTTAGCGGGGACGGGGAACACTGAAGCTTTCTTT. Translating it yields CASSLAGTGNTEAFF.

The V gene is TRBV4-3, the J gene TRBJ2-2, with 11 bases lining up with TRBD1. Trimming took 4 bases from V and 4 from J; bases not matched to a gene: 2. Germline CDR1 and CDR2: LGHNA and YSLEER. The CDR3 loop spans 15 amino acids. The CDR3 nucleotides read TGCGCCAGCAGCCGAGGGACAGGGGGCACCGGGGAGCTGTTTTTT. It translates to CASSRGTGGTGELFF.

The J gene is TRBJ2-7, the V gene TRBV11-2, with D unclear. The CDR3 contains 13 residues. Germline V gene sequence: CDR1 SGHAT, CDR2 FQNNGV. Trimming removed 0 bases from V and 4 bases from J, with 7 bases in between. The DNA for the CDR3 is TGTGCCAGCAGCTTAGACAGCCATTACGAGCAGTACTTC. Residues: CASSLDSHYEQYF.

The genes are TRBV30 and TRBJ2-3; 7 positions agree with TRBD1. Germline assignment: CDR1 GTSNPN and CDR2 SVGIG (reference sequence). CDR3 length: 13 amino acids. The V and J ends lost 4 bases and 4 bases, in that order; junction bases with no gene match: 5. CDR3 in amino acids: CAWTPGTADTQYF. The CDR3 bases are TGTGCCTGGACGCCCGGGACAGCAGATACGCAGTATTTT. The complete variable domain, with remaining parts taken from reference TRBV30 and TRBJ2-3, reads SQTIHQWPATLVQPVGSPLSLECTVEGTSNPNLYWYRQAAGRGLQLLFYSVGIGQISSEVPQNLSASRPQDRQFILSSKKLLLSDSGFYLCAWTPGTADTQYFGPGTRLTVL.

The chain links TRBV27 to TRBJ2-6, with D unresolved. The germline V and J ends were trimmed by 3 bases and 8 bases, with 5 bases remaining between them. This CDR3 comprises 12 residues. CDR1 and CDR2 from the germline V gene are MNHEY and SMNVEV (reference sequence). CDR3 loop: CASSFLTNVLTF. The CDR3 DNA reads TGTGCCAGCAGTTTCCTAACCAACGTCCTGACTTTC.

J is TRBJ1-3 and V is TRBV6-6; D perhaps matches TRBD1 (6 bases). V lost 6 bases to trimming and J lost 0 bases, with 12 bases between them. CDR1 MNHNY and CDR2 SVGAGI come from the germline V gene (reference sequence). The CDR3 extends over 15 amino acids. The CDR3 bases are TGTGCCAGCAGACGAGGGGGGGACTCTGGAAACACCATATATTTT. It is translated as CASRRGGDSGNTIYF.

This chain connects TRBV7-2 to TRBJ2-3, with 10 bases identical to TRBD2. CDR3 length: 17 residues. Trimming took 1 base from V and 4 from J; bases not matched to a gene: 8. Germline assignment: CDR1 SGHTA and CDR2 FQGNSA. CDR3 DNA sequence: TGTGCCAGCAGCTTAGGGGCTAGCGGGAGTGGCGCAGATACGCAGTATTTT. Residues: CASSLGASGSGADTQYF.

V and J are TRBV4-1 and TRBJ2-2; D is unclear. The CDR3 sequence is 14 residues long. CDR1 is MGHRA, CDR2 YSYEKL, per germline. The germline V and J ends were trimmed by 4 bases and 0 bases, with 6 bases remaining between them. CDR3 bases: TGCGCCAGCAGCCTAACAGCGAACACCGGGGAGCTGTTTTTT. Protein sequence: CASSLTANTGELFF.

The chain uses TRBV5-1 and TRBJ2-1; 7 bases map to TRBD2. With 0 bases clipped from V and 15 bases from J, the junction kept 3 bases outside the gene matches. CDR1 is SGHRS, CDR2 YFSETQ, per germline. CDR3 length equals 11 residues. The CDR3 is CASSLVREWFF. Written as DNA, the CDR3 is TGCGCCAGCAGCTTGGTGCGGGAGTGGTTCTTC.

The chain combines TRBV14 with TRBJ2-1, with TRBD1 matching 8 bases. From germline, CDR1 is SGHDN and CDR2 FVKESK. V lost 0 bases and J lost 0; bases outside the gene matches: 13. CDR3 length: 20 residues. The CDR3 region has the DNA TGTGCCAGCAGCCAAGAAGGGGGGACAGGTAGAACTCACTCCTACAATGAGCAGTTCTTC. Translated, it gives CASSQEGGTGRTHSYNEQFF.